This is a list of T cell receptor beta chains from one sample in a study of shared clonotypes between healthy human individuals. TCRdb's copy holds only in-frame clones and misses some; the assay was immunoSEQ multiplex PCR. The table has fewer than 2.5 million clones, approximately 93% seen once; the top ten hold 0.35% to 0.45%. Sequenced input: naive CD4+ T cells from PBMCs. The source is a man aged 18-30 years in good health. Some clones in this sample may be carry-over from other donors' samples. The CDR3 runs from the conserved cysteine through the conserved F or W. Each record gives: J gene, D gene, V gene, clone size, CDR3 DNA, CDR3 protein. The D gene is left open where the match is weak. Some rows mark clone size as missing; the rest say once, few, many or name a class of expanded clone.

j_gene: TRBJ2-7
d_gene: TRBD1
v_gene: TRBV18
abundance: NA
CDR3nt: TGTGCCAGCTCACGGACAGGGGGTACCTACGAGCAGTACTTC
CDR3aa: CASSRTGGTYEQYF

j_gene: TRBJ2-7
d_gene: TRBD2
v_gene: TRBV7-2
abundance: NA
CDR3nt: TGTGCCAGCAGCTTTACCGGGACTAGCGGCTACGAGCAGTACTTC
CDR3aa: CASSFTGTSGYEQYF

j_gene: TRBJ1-1
d_gene: NA
v_gene: TRBV10-3
abundance: few
CDR3nt: TGTGCCATCAGTGGGACACCCGACGCTGAAGCTTTCTTT
CDR3aa: CAISGTPDAEAFF

j_gene: TRBJ1-5
d_gene: NA
v_gene: TRBV19
abundance: NA
CDR3nt: TGTGCCAGTAGTATGGACGGATTGGGTCAGCCCCAGCATTTT
CDR3aa: CASSMDGLGQPQHF

j_gene: TRBJ2-1
d_gene: TRBD2
v_gene: TRBV28
abundance: NA
CDR3nt: TGTGCCAGCGTAAAGGGTAGCGGGAGAAATGAGCAGTTCTTC
CDR3aa: CASVKGSGRNEQFF

j_gene: TRBJ2-2
d_gene: NA
v_gene: TRBV29-1
abundance: NA
CDR3nt: TGCAGCGTTGGGGCCGGACACAACTTCGGACCCGGCACCGGGGAGCTGTTTTTT
CDR3aa: CSVGAGHNFGPGTGELFF

j_gene: TRBJ1-5
d_gene: TRBD1
v_gene: TRBV7-2
abundance: NA
CDR3nt: TGTGCCAGCAGCTCCCAGGGACAGATCAATCAGCCCCAGCATTTT
CDR3aa: CASSSQGQINQPQHF

j_gene: TRBJ1-1
d_gene: NA
v_gene: TRBV7-9
abundance: few
CDR3nt: TGTGCCAGCAGCAGATTACGGGACGGAACCACTGAAGCTTTCTTT
CDR3aa: CASSRLRDGTTEAFF

j_gene: TRBJ1-1
d_gene: NA
v_gene: TRBV2
abundance: NA
CDR3nt: TGTGCCAGCAGGGGAGACATAGGGGAGTCGCGCACTGAAGCTTTCTTT
CDR3aa: CASRGDIGESRTEAFF

j_gene: TRBJ2-1
d_gene: TRBD2
v_gene: TRBV5-4
abundance: NA
CDR3nt: TGTGCCAGCAGCTTGGATCTAGCGGGAGGTGGTGAGCAGTTCTTC
CDR3aa: CASSLDLAGGGEQFF

j_gene: TRBJ2-3
d_gene: NA
v_gene: TRBV21-1
abundance: NA
CDR3nt: TGTGCCAGCAGCAATCTGGTAAATAGGGACCTAACTAGCGGTAAGAACTCGTCCACAGATACGCAGTATTTT
CDR3aa: CASSNLVNRDLTSGKNSSTDTQYF

j_gene: TRBJ2-7
d_gene: NA
v_gene: TRBV9
abundance: NA
CDR3nt: TGTGCCAGCAGCGTAGGTGGTAGCAGCTACGAGCAGTACTTC
CDR3aa: CASSVGGSSYEQYF

j_gene: TRBJ2-2
d_gene: NA
v_gene: TRBV2
abundance: NA
CDR3nt: TGTGCCAGCACGGATCTTACCGGGGAGCTGTTTTTT
CDR3aa: CASTDLTGELFF

j_gene: TRBJ1-5
d_gene: NA
v_gene: TRBV6-5
abundance: NA
CDR3nt: TGTGCCAGGGGGGGTGTCATCTTTCACAATCAGCCCCAGCATTTT
CDR3aa: CARGGVIFHNQPQHF

j_gene: TRBJ1-4
d_gene: NA
v_gene: TRBV28
abundance: NA
CDR3nt: TGTGCCAGCAGTTTATTGGGGCCCGAAGCCCATGAAAAACTGTTTTTT
CDR3aa: CASSLLGPEAHEKLFF

j_gene: TRBJ1-1
d_gene: TRBD1
v_gene: TRBV11-1
abundance: NA
CDR3nt: TGTGCCAGCAGCCCAACCCGGACAGGGAACACTGAAGCTTTCTTT
CDR3aa: CASSPTRTGNTEAFF

j_gene: TRBJ1-1
d_gene: NA
v_gene: TRBV2
abundance: NA
CDR3nt: TGTGCCAGCAGTGAGACAGCTATGAACACTGAAGCTTTCTTT
CDR3aa: CASSETAMNTEAFF

j_gene: TRBJ2-2
d_gene: NA
v_gene: TRBV9
abundance: once
CDR3nt: TGTGCCAGCAGCCCATACCTGGGGTACCCCGGGGAGCTGTTTTTT
CDR3aa: CASSPYLGYPGELFF

j_gene: TRBJ2-1
d_gene: TRBD1
v_gene: TRBV27
abundance: NA
CDR3nt: TGTGCCAGCAGTTCACAGGGGGGATACTCCTACAATGAGCAGTTCTTC
CDR3aa: CASSSQGGYSYNEQFF

j_gene: TRBJ2-3
d_gene: TRBD2
v_gene: TRBV29-1
abundance: NA
CDR3nt: TGCAGCGTTCTAGCGGGAGGGGGGGCAGATACGCAGTATTTT
CDR3aa: CSVLAGGGADTQYF

j_gene: TRBJ1-5
d_gene: TRBD1
v_gene: TRBV28
abundance: once
CDR3nt: TGTGCCAGCAGTTACGCGGAGAGACAGGGGATGGGCAATCAGCCCCAGCATTTT
CDR3aa: CASSYAERQGMGNQPQHF

j_gene: TRBJ1-4
d_gene: NA
v_gene: TRBV28
abundance: NA
CDR3nt: TGTGCCAGCAGTTTACCCCAGGGAAAACTGTTTTTT
CDR3aa: CASSLPQGKLFF

j_gene: TRBJ2-1
d_gene: TRBD2
v_gene: TRBV11-3
abundance: NA
CDR3nt: TGTGCCAGCAGCTTAGATCTAAGGTTTGGCGGGAGGGACGGGTATGGGCAGTTCTTC
CDR3aa: CASSLDLRFGGRDGYGQFF

j_gene: TRBJ2-7
d_gene: TRBD2
v_gene: TRBV7-9
abundance: few
CDR3nt: TGTGCCAGCAGCACCGGGACTAGCTCCTACGAGCAGTACTTC
CDR3aa: CASSTGTSSYEQYF

j_gene: TRBJ2-7
d_gene: NA
v_gene: TRBV5-8
abundance: NA
CDR3nt: TGTGCCAGCAGCTCCCGTCGGTCCTACGAGCAGTACTTC
CDR3aa: CASSSRRSYEQYF

j_gene: TRBJ2-1
d_gene: NA
v_gene: TRBV29-1
abundance: NA
CDR3nt: TGCAGCGTTGCCGGGGTTCTCTACAATGAGCAGTTCTTC
CDR3aa: CSVAGVLYNEQFF

j_gene: TRBJ2-2
d_gene: NA
v_gene: TRBV30
abundance: NA
CDR3nt: TGTGCCTGGAGCAAGGGGGGGTCCGGGGAGCTGTTTTTT
CDR3aa: CAWSKGGSGELFF